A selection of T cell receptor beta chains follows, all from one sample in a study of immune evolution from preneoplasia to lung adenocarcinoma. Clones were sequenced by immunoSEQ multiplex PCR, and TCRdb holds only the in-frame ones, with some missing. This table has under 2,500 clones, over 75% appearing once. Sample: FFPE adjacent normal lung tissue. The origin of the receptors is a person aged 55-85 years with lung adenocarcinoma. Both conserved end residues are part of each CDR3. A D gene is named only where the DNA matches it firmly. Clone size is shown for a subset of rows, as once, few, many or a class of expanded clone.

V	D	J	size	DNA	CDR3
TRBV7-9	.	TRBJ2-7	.	TGTGCCAGCAGCTCCGACACGCTCGGGGAGCAGTACTTC	CASSSDTLGEQYF
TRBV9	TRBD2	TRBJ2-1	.	TGTGCCAGCAGCGCGTATAGCGGGGGGGCCGGAGATGAGCAGTTCTTC	CASSAYSGGAGDEQFF
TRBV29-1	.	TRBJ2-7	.	TGCAGCGTTGGAGGGGTACGTTACGAGCAGTACTTC	CSVGGVRYEQYF
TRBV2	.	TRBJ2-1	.	TGTGCCAGCAGTGTGTTCTCGGCTAGATACAATGAGCAGTTCTTC	CASSVFSARYNEQFF
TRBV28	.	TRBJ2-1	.	TGTGCCAGCAGCTCCGGGACCGTCTCCTACAATGAGCAGTTCTTC	CASSSGTVSYNEQFF
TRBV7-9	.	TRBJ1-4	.	TGTGCCAGCAGCTTAAGGACGGAAAAACTGTTTTTT	CASSLRTEKLFF
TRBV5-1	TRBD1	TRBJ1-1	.	TGCGCCAGCAGTTACGGGACAGGGAACACTGAAGCTTTCTTT	CASSYGTGNTEAFF
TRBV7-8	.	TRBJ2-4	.	TGTGCCAGCAGCTCGGGTGGCTACGGGGCCAAAAACATTCAGTACTTC	CASSSGGYGAKNIQYF
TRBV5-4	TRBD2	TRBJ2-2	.	TGTGCCAGCAGTTTAGCGGGAGGGGCGAACACCGGGGAGCTGTTTTTT	CASSLAGGANTGELFF
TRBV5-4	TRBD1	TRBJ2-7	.	TGTGCCAGCAGCTCACAGGGGGCGGAGGAGCAGTACTTC	CASSSQGAEEQYF
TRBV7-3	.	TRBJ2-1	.	TGTGCCAGCAGCCCCGGGCCCTCAACCTACAATGAGCAGTTCTTC	CASSPGPSTYNEQFF
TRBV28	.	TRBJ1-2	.	TGTGCCAGCAGTTTAGTTCTAACAAACTATGGCTACACCTTC	CASSLVLTNYGYTF
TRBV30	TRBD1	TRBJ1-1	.	TGTGCCTGGAGAAACAGGGGGAAGTTCACTGAAGCTTTCTTT	CAWRNRGKFTEAFF
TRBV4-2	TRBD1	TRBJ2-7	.	TGTGCCAGCAGCCAGGGGACAGGGGGCGGCTACGAGCAGTACTTC	CASSQGTGGGYEQYF
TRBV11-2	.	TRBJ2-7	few	TGTGCCAGCAGCTCTTTCTGGCCGGGGTCCTACGAGCAGTACTTC	CASSSFWPGSYEQYF
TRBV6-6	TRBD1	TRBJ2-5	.	TGTGCCAGCAGGCAGACCGGGACAGGGTTCTCAGAGACCCAGTACTTC	CASRQTGTGFSETQYF
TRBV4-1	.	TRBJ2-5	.	TGCGCCAGCAGCCAACAAGAGACCCAGTACTTC	CASSQQETQYF
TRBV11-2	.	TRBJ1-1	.	TGTGCCAGCAGCTTAGTAATGGCCAGGGAGGGGACTGAAGCTTTCTTT	CASSLVMAREGTEAFF
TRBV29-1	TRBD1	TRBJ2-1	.	TGCAGCGTTGGGTGGACAGGGGTTGCCAATGAGCAGTTCTTC	CSVGWTGVANEQFF
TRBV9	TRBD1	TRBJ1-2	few	TGTGCCAGCAGCGGGACAGGGGGCGCAGGGGGCTACACCTTC	CASSGTGGAGGYTF
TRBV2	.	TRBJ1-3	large	TGTGCCAGCAGTGAAGCGCCATGGTCCCTTAGCGACACCATATATTTT	CASSEAPWSLSDTIYF
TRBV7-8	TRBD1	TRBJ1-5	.	TGTGCCAGCAGCTTAGAAGACAGGGGGATCAATCAGCCCCAGCATTTT	CASSLEDRGINQPQHF
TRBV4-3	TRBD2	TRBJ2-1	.	TGCGCCAGCAGCCACCGACTAGCGGGGGGGTACAATGAGCAGTTCTTC	CASSHRLAGGYNEQFF
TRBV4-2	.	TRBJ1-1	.	TGTGCCAGCAGCCAACACAGGGTGAACACTGAAGCTTTCTTT	CASSQHRVNTEAFF
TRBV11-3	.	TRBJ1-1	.	TGTGCCAGCAGCTCCTCCAGGGGAAACACTGAAGCTTTCTTT	CASSSSRGNTEAFF
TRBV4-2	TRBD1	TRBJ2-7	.	TGTGCCAGCAGCCAAGGACAGGGGGCGCAAGGCGAGCAGTACTTC	CASSQGQGAQGEQYF
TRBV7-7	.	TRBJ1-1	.	TGTGCTAGCAGCGAGAAAGGGGGGGCTGAAGCTTTCTTT	CASSEKGGAEAFF
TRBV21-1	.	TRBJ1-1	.	TGTGCCAGCAGCCCCCGGGACAAGAACACTGAAGCTTTCTTT	CASSPRDKNTEAFF
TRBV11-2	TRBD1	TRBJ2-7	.	TGTGCCAGCAGCTTAGATACAGGGGGTCGGTACGAGCAGTACTTC	CASSLDTGGRYEQYF
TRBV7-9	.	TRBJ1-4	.	TGTGCCAGCAGCTTAGGGTCGGGAGAAAAACTGTTTTTT	CASSLGSGEKLFF
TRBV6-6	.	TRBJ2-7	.	TGTGCCAGCAGTTACTCAGGCGGGAAGGGGGAGCAGTACTTC	CASSYSGGKGEQYF
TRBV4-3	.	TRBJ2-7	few	TGCGCCAGCAGCCAAGTCGGTGACAGTTCCTACGAGCAGTACTTC	CASSQVGDSSYEQYF
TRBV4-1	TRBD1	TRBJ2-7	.	TGCGCCAGCAGCGGACAGGGGAGCTCCTACGAGCAGTACTTC	CASSGQGSSYEQYF
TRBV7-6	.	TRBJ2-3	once	TGTGCCAGCAGCTTAGATGGGTATGGAAGCACAGATACGCAGTATTTT	CASSLDGYGSTDTQYF
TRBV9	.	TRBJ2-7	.	TGTGCCAGCAGCGTAGGCCCAGGGAGCGAGCAGTACTTC	CASSVGPGSEQYF
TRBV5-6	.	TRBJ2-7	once	TGTGCCAGCAGCCCAATGGGGGGATCCTACGAGCAGTACTTC	CASSPMGGSYEQYF
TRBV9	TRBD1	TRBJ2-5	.	TGTGCCAGCAGCCCGCGGACAGGGGGTCAGACCCAGTACTTC	CASSPRTGGQTQYF
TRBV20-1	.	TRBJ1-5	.	TGCAGTGCTAGAGGCGCGCCCCAGCATTTT	CSARGAPQHF
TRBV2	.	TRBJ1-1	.	TGTGCCAGCTTCGGCACCTTGAACACTGAAGTTTTCTTT	CASFGTLNTEVFF
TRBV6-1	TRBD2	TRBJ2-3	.	TGTGCCAGCCGCCCGGGAGGAGGGTCAGATACGCAGTATTTT	CASRPGGGSDTQYF
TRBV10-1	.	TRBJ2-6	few	TGCGCCAGCAGTACATCGGCAATCGCACAAAGTCGGGCCAACGTCCCGACTTTC	CASSTSAIAQSRANVPTF
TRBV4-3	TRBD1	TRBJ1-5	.	TGCGCCAGCAGCCTCCATACCCGGGACAGGGGGAACAATCAGCCCCAGCATTTT	CASSLHTRDRGNNQPQHF
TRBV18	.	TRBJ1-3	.	TGTGCCAGCTCACCATCCCTTGATCTCGGAAACACCATATATTTT	CASSPSLDLGNTIYF